The 7 T cell receptor beta chains presented below share a single source sample, sequenced in a study of T cell responses to AZD1222 COVID-19 vaccine. Here immunoSEQ multiplex PCR was the method, and the copy in TCRdb shows in-frame clones only, minus some. The sample holds some 130,000 clones; around 86% are singletons and the top ten take 6.3%. The sample in question was peripheral blood, obtained on day 0 of AZD1222 vaccination. These receptors were collected from an adult in good health.

The V and J genes are TRBV6-5 and TRBJ1-1; TRBD1 aligns across 8 bases. Germline V gives CDR1 MNHEY, CDR2 SVGAGI. CDR3 length equals 15 residues. The V segment lost 6 bases and the J segment 0 bases; nucleotides outside the gene matches: 6. This chain's CDR3 is CASSTGQGLNTEAFF. The CDR3 coding sequence is TGTGCCAGCAGCACAGGACAGGGTTTGAACACTGAAGCTTTCTTT.

The chain recombines TRBV15 with TRBJ2-4; TRBD1 is a possible D gene (5 bases). The length of the CDR3 is 15 residues. The germline V and J ends were trimmed by 0 bases and 5 bases, with 11 bases remaining between them. In germline, CDR1 is LNHNV, CDR2 YYDKDF (reference sequence). CDR3 sequence: CATSRDPGMENIQYF. CDR3 sequence (DNA): TGTGCCACCAGCAGAGATCCAGGGATGGAAAACATTCAGTACTTC.

Notes on this clone: Other DNA sequences in the same sample also yield this CDR3. The rearrangement joins TRBV3-1 (or the pseudogene TRBV3-2) to TRBJ1-1; D is unresolved. This CDR3 region has 13 residues. V was clipped by 1 base and J by 1 base, with 4 bases between them. In germline, CDR1 is LGHDT, CDR2 YNNKEL (reference sequence). DNA of the CDR3: TGTGCCAGCAGCCAAGGAGGGAACACTGAAGCTTTCTTT. It is translated as CASSQGGNTEAFF.

The chain is built from TRBV6-2 or TRBV6-3 and TRBJ2-5; D call uncertain. The CDR3 loop spans 12 amino acids. The germline CDR1 and CDR2 sequences are MNHEY and SVGEGT. V lost 0 bases, J lost 5 bases, and 4 bases lay in between. The CDR3 nucleotides are TGTGCCAGCAGTTACTCGGGCGAGACCCAGTACTTC. Translation: CASSYSGETQYF.

The chain is built from TRBV18 and TRBJ1-1; D is undetermined. V was cut by 5 bases and J by 0 bases, with 10 bases left in between. Germline V CDR1 and CDR2: KGHSH, LQKENI. This CDR3 contains 14 residues. The CDR3 nucleotides read TGTGCCAGCTCAGCGTCATACATGAACACTGAAGCTTTCTTT. Protein: CASSASYMNTEAFF.

The chain employs TRBV18 and TRBJ1-3; D perhaps matches TRBD1 (5 bases). V was pared by 5 bases and J by 0 bases, with 14 bases between. The CDR3 is made up of 16 amino acids. Germline V lookup: CDR1 KGHSH, CDR2 LQKENI. In DNA, the CDR3 is TGTGCCAGCTCAACCGGGACGGACCCCTCTGGAAACACCATATATTTT. Translated, it gives CASSTGTDPSGNTIYF.

This clone was seen only once. The V call is TRBV3-1 (or the pseudogene TRBV3-2), the J call TRBJ1-1; TRBD1 matches at 9 bases. Trimming at V came to 2 bases and at J to 6 bases, leaving 4 bases not matched to a gene. Germline values: CDR1 LGHDT, CDR2 YNNKEL (reference sequence). The CDR3 runs 14 residues. The DNA of the CDR3 is TGTGCCAGCAGCCAACGGGACAGGGCCGCTGAAGCTTTCTTT. It yields the protein CASSQRDRAAEAFF.